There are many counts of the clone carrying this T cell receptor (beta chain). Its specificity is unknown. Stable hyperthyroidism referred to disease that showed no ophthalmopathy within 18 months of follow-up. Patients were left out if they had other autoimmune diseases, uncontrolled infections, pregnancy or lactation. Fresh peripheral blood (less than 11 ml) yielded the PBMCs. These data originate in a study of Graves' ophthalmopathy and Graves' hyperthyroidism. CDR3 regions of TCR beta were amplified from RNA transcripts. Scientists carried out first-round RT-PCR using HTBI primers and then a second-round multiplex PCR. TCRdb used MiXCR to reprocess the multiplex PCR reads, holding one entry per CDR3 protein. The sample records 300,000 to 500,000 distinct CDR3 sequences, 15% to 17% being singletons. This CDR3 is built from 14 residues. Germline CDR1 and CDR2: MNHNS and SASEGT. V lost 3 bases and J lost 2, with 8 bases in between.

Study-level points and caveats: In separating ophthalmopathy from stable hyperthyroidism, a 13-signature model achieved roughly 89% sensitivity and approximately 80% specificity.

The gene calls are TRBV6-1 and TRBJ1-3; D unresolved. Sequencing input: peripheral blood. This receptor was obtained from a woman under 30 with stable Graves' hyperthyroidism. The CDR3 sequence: CASSDGRPGNTIYF. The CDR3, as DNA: TGTGCCAGCAGTGATGGCAGGCCTGGAAACACCATATATTTT.